A single T cell receptor (beta chain) is shown here with its context. Antigen unknown. One end of the junction varies from germline; a read error may be responsible. This entry comes from a study of cytotoxic CD8 clonotypes in ibrutinib-treated CLL. Study in general: Samples had a mean of approximately 240,000 productive templates and more than 80,000 productive rearrangements. General study points: At ibrutinib response, clonality increased, and at progression it declined back toward baseline.

CDR3 size: 12 residues. Germline values: CDR1 SQVTM, CDR2 ANQGSEA. Measured with immunoSEQ multiplex PCR; TCRdb has only the in-frame clones, and not every one. This sample has 5,500 to 7,500 clones, with 65% to 80% found just once. This chain connects TRBV29-1 to TRBJ2-7, with a possible D match to TRBD1 (5 bases). The sequence was collected from a human donor with chronic lymphocytic leukemia. This specimen was PBMCs, taken before ibrutinib treatment. The CDR3 nucleotides read TGCAGCGTCGAAGACAGAGACTACGAGCAGTACTTC. This sequence encodes CSVEDRDYEQYF.